Listed here are 31 T cell receptor beta chains from one sample, sequenced in a study of blood T cells in healthy people across ages. A second roughly 7 to 12 cycle PCR used barcoded and J-beta primers. TCRdb independently ran MiXCR on the 5' RACE reads; one entry per CDR3 protein. The data contain approximately 830,000 distinct CDR3 sequences, 55% to 65% of them singletons. The sequenced sample was blood. The receptors come from a man aged 25 to 40 in good health.

The chain recombines TRBV7-6 with TRBJ2-2, with a possible D match to TRBD2 (5 bases). Germline-derived CDR1 and CDR2 are SGHVS and FNYEAQ. The V and J ends lost 7 bases and 4 bases respectively, with 13 bases between them. The CDR3 spans 14 residues. CDR3 sequence: CASNHEGFTGELFF. The DNA for the CDR3 is TGTGCCAGCAATCATGAGGGCTTCACCGGGGAGCTGTTTTTT.

Comment on this clonotype: A much larger clone sits a single nucleotide away, making a read error possible. CDR3: CASSSGPDEQYF. The CDR3 DNA reads TGTGCCAGCAGTTCCGGACCAGACGAGCAGTACTTC. The gene calls are TRBV28 and TRBJ2-7; no firm D call. This CDR3 is 12 amino acids long. The V gene lost 4 bases and the J gene lost 5 bases, with 9 bases spanning the gap. Germline V gene sequence: CDR1 MDHEN, CDR2 SYDVKM.

This chain uses TRBV28 with TRBJ1-1; D call uncertain. The germline V gene encodes CDR1 MDHEN and CDR2 SYDVKM. The CDR3 spans 13 residues. Trimming left V 5 bases short and J 2 bases short, with 9 bases between. The CDR3 DNA is TGTGCCAGCAGTGCGGGTATAAACACTGAAGCTTTCTTT. This translates into CASSAGINTEAFF.

This clonotype was picked up a small number of times. This chain joins TRBV5-1 and TRBJ2-5; TRBD1 agrees at 11 bases. Germline V gene data show CDR1 as SGHRS and CDR2 as YFSETQ. Losses at the gene ends were 4 bases for V and 1 base for J; bases not matched to a gene: 3. The CDR3 sequence is 15 residues long. CDR3 protein: CASSIGTGGQETQYF. The DNA for the CDR3 is TGCGCCAGCAGCATTGGGACAGGGGGCCAAGAGACCCAGTACTTC.

This clonotype was seen once. The rearrangement uses TRBV27 and TRBJ2-7; tentatively, D is TRBD1 (6 bases). CDR1 MNHEY and CDR2 SMNVEV come from the germline V gene (reference sequence). CDR3 length: 15 residues. Deletions cut 5 bases from V and 4 bases from J, with 18 bases between. The CDR3 is CASSIQGPTRYEQYF. CDR3 DNA sequence: TGTGCCAGCAGTATCCAGGGGCCAACTCGTTACGAGCAGTACTTC.

V gene TRBV6-6 combines with J gene TRBJ2-5, with 10 bases matching TRBD2. In germline, CDR1 is MNHNY, CDR2 SVGAGI (reference sequence). This CDR3 contains 16 residues. Losses at the gene ends were 4 bases for V and 0 bases for J; bases not matched to a gene: 5. The CDR3 loop is CASSSSSGGYQETQYF. For the CDR3, the DNA is TGTGCCAGCAGTTCCTCTAGCGGGGGCTACCAAGAGACCCAGTACTTC.

The chain joins TRBV12-3 or TRBV12-4 to TRBJ2-5, with 7 positions matching TRBD2. V dropped 1 base and J dropped 3; count of bases not matched to a gene: 11. CDR3 length equals 17 residues. Here the CDR3 reads CASSLGRLAVNEETQYF. DNA of the CDR3: TGTGCCAGCAGTTTAGGACGGCTAGCGGTAAACGAAGAGACCCAGTACTTC.

This chain links TRBV24-1 with TRBJ2-2, with TRBD1 matching over 9 bases. J was trimmed by 3 bases and V by 5 bases; bases with no gene match: 6. The CDR3 length is 16 residues. Germline V gene data show CDR1 as KGHDR and CDR2 as SFDVKD. The CDR3 DNA reads TGTGCCACCAGTGCCCCGGGACAGGGAGACACCGGGGAGCTGTTTTTT. Its protein is CATSAPGQGDTGELFF.

The J gene is TRBJ2-7, the V gene TRBV20-1, with 8 bases matching TRBD2. The junction had 9 bases not matched to a gene; V was cut back by 6 bases and J by 5 bases. Per the germline V gene, CDR1 is DFQATT and CDR2 is SNEGSKA (reference sequence). This CDR3 is built from 13 residues. The CDR3 region has the DNA TGCAGTGCCCCTGCGGGGGGAGGGGACGAGCAGTACTTC. Protein: CSAPAGGGDEQYF.

This clonotype was observed a handful of times. The J gene is TRBJ1-2, the V gene TRBV12-3 or TRBV12-4; TRBD1 is a possible D gene (6 bases). This CDR3 comprises 14 residues. Trimming stripped 3 bases from V and 0 bases from J, with 8 bases between. DNA for the CDR3: TGTGCCAGCAGTTTCAGGGGCTCTAACTATGGCTACACCTTC. Amino acid sequence: CASSFRGSNYGYTF.

The chain joins TRBV4-1 to TRBJ2-7; either TRBD1 or TRBD2 may supply D (5 bases each). V lost 2 bases, J lost 2 bases, and 7 bases lay in between. The germline gives CDR1 MGHRA, CDR2 YSYEKL. The CDR3 contains 13 residues. Written as DNA, the CDR3 is TGCGCCAGCAGCCAAATGGGGGCCTACGAGCAGTACTTC. Protein: CASSQMGAYEQYF.

The gene calls are TRBV9 and TRBJ2-7; TRBD2 matches 12 bases. The J call may be mistaken, given a closer DNA end match to TRBJ2-5. The V gene's germline CDR1 is SGDLS and CDR2 YYNGEE. The CDR3 is 19 amino acids. The CDR3 DNA follows: TGTGCCAGCAGCGGGCTCCCTAGCGGGGGGGAGTTGTCTCCAGAGACCCAGTACTTC. As protein: CASSGLPSGGELSPETQYF.

A single count supports this clonotype. The rearrangement uses TRBV7-2 and TRBJ1-6; weak D call: TRBD1 (5 bases). The V end was cut by 5 bases, the J end by 3 bases, with 14 bases between. The CDR3 is made up of 16 amino acids. Germline V gives CDR1 SGHTA, CDR2 FQGNSA. The chain's CDR3 is CASSLGTDIYNSPLHF. In DNA form, the CDR3 reads TGTGCCAGCAGCCTCGGGACGGACATCTATAATTCACCCCTCCACTTT.

The CDR3 protein is CASSFEPHRGLTDTQYF. The DNA of the CDR3 is TGCGCCAGCAGCTTCGAACCCCACAGGGGGCTCACAGATACGCAGTATTTT. This sequence joins TRBV5-1 and TRBJ2-3, with 9 bases matching TRBD1. Germline V gene sequence: CDR1 SGHRS, CDR2 YFSETQ. The V and J ends lost 2 bases and 2 bases, in that order; junction bases with no gene match: 9. The CDR3 contains 17 residues.

In the case of this clonotype: One junction end does not reproduce the germline sequence, and a read error may be involved. The genes are TRBV4-2 and TRBJ2-7, with 7 bases lining up with TRBD2. Germline V gives CDR1 LGHNA, CDR2 YNFKEQ. The CDR3 consists of 16 residues. This CDR3 reads CASSQGPGGTSYVQYF. Written as DNA, the CDR3 is TGTGCCAGCAGCCAAGGACCGGGGGGAACCTCCTACGTGCAGTACTTC.

This clonotype was counted a few times. V and J are TRBV28 and TRBJ2-7; 11 nucleotides line up with TRBD2. In germline, CDR1 is MDHEN, CDR2 SYDVKM. The V gene end was trimmed by 6 bases and the J gene end by 4 bases; junction bases not matched to a gene: 2. The CDR3 spans 13 residues. CDR3 region: CASRLAGGYEQYF. In DNA, the CDR3 is TGTGCCAGCAGATTAGCGGGGGGGTACGAGCAGTACTTC. The whole variable domain, remainder taken from reference TRBV28 and TRBJ2-7, is DVKVTQSSRYLVKRTGEKVFLECVQDMDHENMFWYRQDPGLGLRLIYFSYDVKMKEKGDIPEGYSVSREKKERFSLILESASTNQTSMYLCASRLAGGYEQYFGPGTRLTVT.

This clonotype was detected only once. In DNA, the CDR3 is TGTGCCAGCAGCGCGGGACAGGGCAGGAGCAATCAGCCCCAGCATTTT. It translates to CASSAGQGRSNQPQHF. The genes are TRBV7-2 and TRBJ1-5; 9 bases agree with TRBD1. V was pared by 5 bases and J by 1 base, with 6 bases of the junction left unmatched. This CDR3 spans 16 amino acids. Germline V lookup: CDR1 SGHTA, CDR2 FQGNSA.

Notes on this clonotype: One end of the junction fails to match germline, which may point to a read error. The chain links TRBV5-1 to TRBJ1-2; D is uncertain. The CDR3 contains 15 residues. Germline V gene data show CDR1 as SGHRS and CDR2 as YFSETQ. CDR3 DNA: TGCGCCAGCAGCTTGGGGTCAGGAAGAAACTATGGCCACACCTTC. Amino acid sequence: CASSLGSGRNYGHTF.

The chain links TRBV20-1 to TRBJ1-2; D not resolved. This CDR3 region has 12 residues. In germline, CDR1 is DFQATT, CDR2 SNEGSKA (reference sequence). The V end lost 6 bases, the J end lost 8 bases, and 16 bases lay between the germline ends. The CDR3 nucleotides are TGCAGTGCCACCTACGCCCCTTTCGGCTACACCTTC. Protein product: CSATYAPFGYTF.

This chain joins TRBV6-1 and TRBJ2-1; D is unclear. CDR3 length equals 16 residues. CDR1 and CDR2 (germline): MNHNS, SASEGT. Trimming left V 1 base short and J 6 bases short, with 16 bases between. CDR3 sequence reads: CASSEGIDTVGNEQFF. The CDR3 DNA reads as TGTGCCAGCAGTGAAGGAATCGACACGGTCGGCAATGAGCAGTTCTTC.

This clonotype was counted between two and nine times. The gene calls are TRBV27 and TRBJ2-5; D is ambiguous. V lost 2 bases, J lost 2 bases, and 9 bases lay in between. The CDR3 loop spans 14 amino acids. Germline values: CDR1 MNHEY, CDR2 SMNVEV (reference sequence). CDR3 DNA: TGTGCCAGCAGTTTAGTCGGGCAGCAAGAGACCCAGTACTTC. Its protein is CASSLVGQQETQYF.

This clonotype has only one observation. This chain links TRBV6-2 or TRBV6-3 with TRBJ2-7, with 8 bases aligning to TRBD1. CDR3 length: 17 residues. Germline V lookup: CDR1 MNHEY, CDR2 SVGEGT. After removal of 5 bases from V and 0 bases from J, the junction contained 12 bases not matched to a gene. The CDR3 is CASSNHLGQVFSYEQYF. CDR3 DNA sequence: TGTGCCAGCAGTAATCACCTGGGACAGGTGTTCTCCTACGAGCAGTACTTC.

This clonotype was recorded many times. The genes are TRBV5-1 and TRBJ2-7, with 9 bases aligning to TRBD1. The CDR3 contains 14 residues. From germline, CDR1 is SGHRS and CDR2 YFSETQ. Trimming at V came to 4 bases and at J to 4 bases, leaving 6 bases not matched to a gene. The CDR3 here is CASSQPGQGYEQYF. CDR3 bases: TGCGCCAGCAGCCAACCGGGACAGGGTTACGAGCAGTACTTC.

This clonotype was observed a handful of times. The J gene is TRBJ2-5, the V gene TRBV7-2, with no clear D. This CDR3 comprises 13 residues. Trimming took 1 base from V and 9 from J, leaving 12 bases between them. CDR1 is SGHTA, CDR2 FQGNSA, per germline. CDR3 residues: CASSLGGRQSQYF. The DNA of the CDR3 is TGTGCCAGCAGCTTAGGAGGAAGGCAGTCCCAGTACTTC. The variable domain in full, completed from reference TRBV7-2 and TRBJ2-5, reads GAGVSQSPSNKVTEKGKDVELRCDPISGHTALYWYRQSLGQGLEFLIYFQGNSAPDKSGLPSDRFSAERTGGSVSTLTIQRTQQEDSAVYLCASSLGGRQSQYFGPGTRLLVL.

The J gene is TRBJ2-7, the V gene TRBV4-2; the match to TRBD2 covers 7 bases. The CDR3 has 18 amino acids. Trimming at V came to 4 bases and at J to 1 base, leaving 16 bases not matched to a gene. The germline V gene encodes CDR1 LGHNA and CDR2 YNFKEQ. CDR3 sequence: CASSRSGLASGASYEQYF. For the CDR3, the DNA is TGTGCCAGCAGCCGCAGCGGGTTGGCTAGCGGTGCATCCTACGAGCAGTACTTC.

This clonotype has only a few counts. This CDR3 is CASSQDLSRDKYGYTF. The CDR3 DNA reads TGTGCCAGCAGCCAGGATCTCTCCCGGGACAAATATGGCTACACCTTC. V usage is TRBV4-2 and J usage is TRBJ1-2; perhaps TRBD1 as D (6 bases). This CDR3 has 16 amino acids. Trimming shortened V by 3 bases and J by 5 bases, and 19 bases separated the two germline ends. CDR1 and CDR2 from the germline V gene are LGHNA and YNFKEQ.

This chain links TRBV28 with TRBJ2-7; D tentatively reads TRBD1 or TRBD2 (5 bases each). V was clipped by 7 bases and J by 5 bases, with 24 bases between them. CDR1 is MDHEN and CDR2 is SYDVKM in the germline V gene. The length of the CDR3 is 16 residues. The CDR3 nucleotides read TGTGCCAGCACCCCAACCCCGGGGCAGTTTATCCACGAGCAGTACTTC. This translates into CASTPTPGQFIHEQYF.

A single count supports this clonotype. The CDR3 nucleotides read TGTGCCAGCAGCAACCGGGACTGGGACAATGAGCAGTTCTTC. It is translated as CASSNRDWDNEQFF. This chain uses TRBV3-1 with TRBJ2-1; D perhaps matches TRBD2 (6 bases). Trimming took 5 bases from V and 5 from J, leaving 13 bases between them. Per the germline V gene, CDR1 is LGHDT and CDR2 is YNNKEL (reference sequence). This CDR3 has 14 residues.

The chain uses TRBV7-2 and TRBJ2-3; 15 positions agree with TRBD2. V lost 6 bases and J lost 4; bases outside the gene matches: 5. CDR3 size: 16 residues. The germline gives CDR1 SGHTA, CDR2 FQGNSA. Written as DNA, the CDR3 is TGTGCCAGCAGAGTGGGACTAGCGGGGGGCGCAGATACGCAGTATTTT. Encoded protein: CASRVGLAGGADTQYF.

The chain is built from TRBV20-1 and TRBJ1-2, with 11 positions matching TRBD1. V trimming: 0 bases; J trimming: 6 bases; junction bases outside the gene matches: 12. The CDR3 runs to 17 residues. The V gene's germline CDR1 is DFQATT and CDR2 SNEGSKA (reference sequence). CDR3 DNA sequence: TGCAGTGCTAGAGACGGACAGGGGGCTAGAATCGAGGATGGCTACACCTTC. Translated: CSARDGQGARIEDGYTF.

The gene calls are TRBV9 and TRBJ1-2, with a tentative D call TRBD1 (5 bases). V lost 4 bases and J lost 8, with 18 bases in between. Germline V gene sequence: CDR1 SGDLS, CDR2 YYNGEE. The CDR3 is 14 amino acids. DNA for the CDR3: TGTGCCAGCAGCACCCGAGGAGGGGCGCGGGGCTACACCTTC. Its translation: CASSTRGGARGYTF.